Each of the 15 T cell receptor beta chains below was sequenced from the same sample in a study of blood T cell repertoires in COVID-19 (TCRdb year 2020). The receptor library was made with the immunoSEQ multiplex PCR assay. TCRdb stores this immuneACCESS table with in-frame sequences only. Part of the clones is absent; in the studies checked, under half of the shortfall reflects unresolved V genes, and no reason is known for the rest. The sample has 200,000 or so clones on record, about 85% of them singletons. Roughly 18% of the sample is in the top ten clones. Sequenced input: peripheral blood. The origin of the receptors is a person aged 65-85 years with COVID-19, enrolled during active disease.

This chain links TRBV19 with TRBJ1-1, with a weak D call TRBD1 (6 bases). V lost 4 bases, J lost 3 bases, and 12 bases lay in between. Germline CDR1 is LNHDA and CDR2 is SQIVND (reference sequence). The CDR3 contains 14 residues. The CDR3 spells CASSSQGLHTEAFF. CDR3 nucleotide sequence: TGTGCCAGTAGTAGCCAGGGGTTGCACACTGAAGCTTTCTTT.

The chain combines TRBV3-1 (or the pseudogene TRBV3-2) with TRBJ2-5; TRBD1 aligns across 7 bases. CDR1 LGHDT and CDR2 YNNKEL come from the germline V gene (reference sequence). The CDR3 is 15 residues long. The trim removed 1 base at V and 5 bases at J, leaving 7 bases unmatched. The CDR3 nucleotides read TGTGCCAGCAGCCAAGTACAGGGGTCGGGGGAGACCCAGTACTTC. Its protein product is CASSQVQGSGETQYF.

The chain joins TRBV28 to TRBJ2-1; D not resolved. The CDR3 is 12 amino acids. V was clipped by 5 bases and J by 8 bases, with 10 bases between them. Germline V CDR1 and CDR2: MDHEN, SYDVKM. In DNA, the CDR3 is TGTGCCAGCAGTGGCCCACATCATGAGCAGTTCTTC. As protein: CASSGPHHEQFF. Filled out from reference TRBV28 and TRBJ2-1, the complete variable domain reads DVKVTQSSRYLVKRTGEKVFLECVQDMDHENMFWYRQDPGLGLRLIYFSYDVKMKEKGDIPEGYSVSREKKERFSLILESASTNQTSMYLCASSGPHHEQFFGPGTRLTVL.

In its sample, this clone was seen once. CDR3 bases: TGTGCCAGCAGCTTGCTCAGGGGAACCTATGGCTACACCTTC. This codes for CASSLLRGTYGYTF. The V call is TRBV5-4, the J call TRBJ1-2; D possibly corresponds to TRBD1 (6 bases). CDR1 and CDR2 from the germline V gene are SGHNT and YYREEE (reference sequence). The V and J ends lost 1 base and 4 bases respectively, with 11 bases between them. The CDR3 is made up of 14 amino acids.

This clone has just one count. The V call is TRBV4-2, the J call TRBJ2-1; the match to TRBD2 covers 13 bases. V lost 6 bases, J lost 4 bases, and 3 bases stayed unmatched. The CDR3 is 15 residues long. The germline V gene encodes CDR1 LGHNA and CDR2 YNFKEQ. The CDR3, as DNA: TGTGCCAGCAGAACTAGCGGGGGGGCATACAATGAGCAGTTCTTC. As protein: CASRTSGGAYNEQFF.

The chain carries TRBV5-1 and TRBJ1-1, with 7 bases lining up with TRBD1. The CDR3 sequence is 19 residues long. Per the germline V gene, CDR1 is SGHRS and CDR2 is YFSETQ. With 4 bases clipped from V and 7 bases from J, the junction kept 25 bases outside the gene matches. DNA for the CDR3: TGCGCCAGCAGCCCCTACCGACAGGGCAGTTGGTCGGTGAACGGTGAAGCTTTCTTT. The encoded protein is CASSPYRQGSWSVNGEAFF.

The chain couples TRBV6-2 or TRBV6-3 to TRBJ2-5; D perhaps matches TRBD1 (5 bases). The CDR3 is made up of 17 amino acids. V was cut by 0 bases and J by 5 bases, with 19 bases left in between. Germline V lookup: CDR1 MNHEY, CDR2 SVGEGT. CDR3 amino acids: CASSYSRTSLGRETQYF. In DNA, the CDR3 is TGTGCCAGCAGTTACTCGAGGACATCGCTCGGGCGGGAGACCCAGTACTTC.

CDR3 protein: CASSLAGGSSEKLFF. The CDR3, as DNA: TGTGCCAGCAGCTTAGCGGGGGGTAGTTCTGAAAAACTGTTTTTT. The chain employs TRBV7-2 and TRBJ1-4; tentatively, D is TRBD1 (5 bases). The CDR3 consists of 15 residues. The germline V gene encodes CDR1 SGHTA and CDR2 FQGNSA. Trimming cost V 0 bases and J 7 bases, with 12 bases left between them. The full variable domain, rest sourced from reference TRBV7-2 and TRBJ1-4, is GAGVSQSPSNKVTEKGKDVELRCDPISGHTALYWYRQSLGQGLEFLIYFQGNSAPDKSGLPSDRFSAERTGGSVSTLTIQRTQQEDSAVYLCASSLAGGSSEKLFFGSGTQLSVL.

The V gene is TRBV18, the J gene TRBJ1-4; no clear D. Germline V gene lookup returns CDR1 KGHSH and CDR2 LQKENI. This CDR3 has 14 residues. V was pared by 3 bases and J by 0 bases, with 5 bases between. CDR3 amino acids: CASSPFATNEKLFF. CDR3 nucleotides: TGTGCCAGCTCACCCTTTGCAACTAATGAAAAACTGTTTTTT.

The V call is TRBV3-1 (or the pseudogene TRBV3-2), the J call TRBJ1-5; tentative D call: TRBD1 (5 bases). Germline-derived CDR1 and CDR2 are LGHDT and YNNKEL (reference sequence). V lost 1 base to trimming and J lost 0 bases, with 10 bases between them. The CDR3 is 16 amino acids. DNA of the CDR3: TGTGCCAGCAGCCAAGGAGCAGGGAATAGCAATCAGCCCCAGCATTTT. This sequence encodes CASSQGAGNSNQPQHF.

V is TRBV18 and J is TRBJ2-5, with 13 positions matching TRBD2. Trimming cost V 6 bases and J 1 base; bases outside gene matches: 5. From germline, CDR1 is KGHSH and CDR2 LQKENI. This CDR3 region has 16 residues. The DNA for the CDR3 is TGTGCCAGCTCCCCAAGACTAGCGGGGGGCCAAGAGACCCAGTACTTC. Residues: CASSPRLAGGQETQYF.

The V gene is TRBV18, the J gene TRBJ2-5; 12 positions agree with TRBD1. After removal of 6 bases from V and 5 bases from J, the junction contained 4 bases not matched to a gene. Germline values: CDR1 KGHSH, CDR2 LQKENI. This CDR3 is 14 amino acids long. The CDR3 here is CASSGTGGPETQYF. The CDR3 DNA reads TGTGCCAGCTCCGGGACAGGGGGCCCGGAGACCCAGTACTTC. Supplemented by reference TRBV18 and TRBJ2-5, the full variable domain reads NAGVMQNPRHLVRRRGQEARLRCSPMKGHSHVYWYRQLPEEGLKFMVYLQKENIIDESGMPKERFSAEFPKEGPSILRIQQVVRGDSAAYFCASSGTGGPETQYFGPGTRLLVL.

The rearrangement links TRBV7-2 to TRBJ2-1; D perhaps matches TRBD2 (5 bases). CDR1 is SGHTA and CDR2 is FQGNSA in the germline V gene. Trimming took off 0 bases at V and 8 bases at J, with 11 bases between the two ends. The CDR3 is 14 amino acids. This CDR3 is CASSLAGAIHEQFF. As DNA, the CDR3 is TGTGCCAGCAGCTTAGCGGGAGCCATCCATGAGCAGTTCTTC. The entire variable domain, with the rest obtained from reference TRBV7-2 and TRBJ2-1, is as follows: GAGVSQSPSNKVTEKGKDVELRCDPISGHTALYWYRQSLGQGLEFLIYFQGNSAPDKSGLPSDRFSAERTGGSVSTLTIQRTQQEDSAVYLCASSLAGAIHEQFFGPGTRLTVL.

J is TRBJ1-5 and V is TRBV28; 8 bases map to TRBD1. Germline V gives CDR1 MDHEN, CDR2 SYDVKM. The CDR3 is made up of 16 amino acids. J gave up 7 bases and V 6 bases, and 14 bases lay outside the gene matches. The CDR3 loop reads CASSQTQGARGQPQHF. In nucleotides, the CDR3 is TGTGCCAGCAGCCAAACCCAGGGGGCAAGGGGGCAGCCCCAGCATTTT.

This clone was seen more than once but under ten times. The chain joins TRBV7-2 to TRBJ1-1, with 8 bases identical to TRBD1. The CDR3 length is 19 residues. J gave up 1 base and V 5 bases, and 18 bases lay outside the gene matches. CDR1 and CDR2 from the germline V gene are SGHTA and FQGNSA. CDR3 DNA sequence: TGTGCCAGCAGCCCATCGATGCGGACAGGGACCCATTGGAACACTGAAGCTTTCTTT. Amino acids: CASSPSMRTGTHWNTEAFF.